Listed here are 26 T cell receptor beta chains from one sample, sequenced in a study of tumor-infiltrating lymphocytes in oesophageal squamous cell carcinoma. TCRdb re-called the PCR reads with MiXCR, one entry per CDR3 protein. The sample lists 21,000 or so distinct CDR3 sequences, under 40% occurring once. The source material was esophageal tumor tissue. The receptors come from a male donor with esophageal squamous cell carcinoma.

On this clonotype: One junction end disagrees with the germline gene, perhaps due to a read error. The V and J genes are TRBV20-1 and TRBJ1-1; D unresolved. CDR1 is DFQATT, CDR2 SNEGSKA, per germline (reference sequence). The CDR3 runs 13 residues. The CDR3 DNA follows: TGCAGTGCCAGAGGTCAGATGGGCACTGAAGCTTTCTTT. It codes for CSARGQMGTEAFF.

This clonotype was picked up many times. The V call is TRBV6-1, the J call TRBJ2-3; tentatively, D is TRBD2 (6 bases). V was shortened by 8 bases and J by 1 base, with 19 bases between the two germline ends. The V gene's germline CDR1 is MNHNS and CDR2 SASEGT. The CDR3 is 16 residues long. The CDR3 loop reads CASGRVGGWRTDTQYF. CDR3 nucleotides: TGTGCCAGCGGACGAGTTGGGGGGTGGCGCACAGATACGCAGTATTTT.

This clonotype was detected many times. The CDR3 nucleotides are TGCGCCAGCAGCTCCGGGCGGTTGTGGTCCTACGAGCAGTACTTC. This codes for CASSSGRLWSYEQYF. This sequence joins TRBV5-1 and TRBJ2-7; D gene uncertain. Looked up from germline, CDR1 is SGHRS and CDR2 is YFSETQ. The length of the CDR3 is 15 residues. Trimming took 3 bases from V and 1 from J, leaving 14 bases between them.

The chain carries TRBV11-3 and TRBJ2-1; TRBD1 matches 8 bases. Gene TRBJ2-7 matches the end of the DNA better, so the J call may be wrong. This CDR3 has 15 amino acids. Germline V CDR1 and CDR2: SGHNT, YENEEA. This CDR3 reads CASSPGQGMHYEQYF. CDR3 DNA sequence: TGTGCCAGCAGTCCAGGACAGGGAATGCACTACGAGCAGTACTTC.

The rearrangement links TRBV12-3 or TRBV12-4 to TRBJ2-5; D unresolved. This CDR3 contains 13 residues. V shed 1 base and J shed 4 bases, with 7 bases lying between them. CDR3 sequence: CASSLEWGETQYF. For the CDR3, the DNA is TGTGCCAGCAGTTTAGAGTGGGGAGAGACCCAGTACTTC.

The V gene is TRBV7-2, the J gene TRBJ2-7, with D possibly TRBD2 on 6 matching bases. CDR1 and CDR2 from the germline V gene are SGHTA and FQGNSA. CDR3 length: 15 residues. The V end was cut by 4 bases, the J end by 7 bases, with 20 bases between. The CDR3 loop is CASSSGSGGYNEQYF. The CDR3 region has the DNA TGTGCCAGCAGCTCCGGGAGCGGTGGATACAATGAGCAGTACTTC.

The rearrangement joins TRBV9 to TRBJ2-7, with 15 nucleotides matching TRBD2. The V gene end was trimmed by 4 bases and the J gene end by 7 bases; junction bases not matched to a gene: 9. The CDR3 is made up of 16 amino acids. Per the germline V gene, CDR1 is SGDLS and CDR2 is YYNGEE. CDR3 bases: TGTGCCAGCAGCCTCGGACTAGCGGGAGGGTACAATGAGCAGTACTTC. It encodes CASSLGLAGGYNEQYF.

This clonotype was recorded many times. The V and J genes are TRBV27 and TRBJ1-2; 8 nucleotides agree with TRBD1. The CDR3 length is 17 residues. CDR1 is MNHEY and CDR2 is SMNVEV in the germline V gene (reference sequence). V gave up 3 bases and J gave up 8 bases; unmatched junction bases: 17. The CDR3 DNA reads as TGTGCCAGCAGTTTCCTCGGACAGGGAGGAAGGGTTGAGGGCTACACCTTC. Protein: CASSFLGQGGRVEGYTF.

This clonotype came up many times. The chain uses TRBV12-3 or TRBV12-4 and TRBJ2-3; 10 bases fit TRBD2. The CDR3 extends over 21 amino acids. The V and J ends lost 4 bases and 3 bases, in that order; junction bases with no gene match: 22. The CDR3 DNA sequence: TGTGCCAGCAGTTCTAAATCGGGACTAGCGATACCCCCCACTTGGACAGATACGCAGTATTTT. Amino acid sequence: CASSSKSGLAIPPTWTDTQYF.

This clonotype was seen a handful of times. The chain uses TRBV7-2 and TRBJ2-1; D is uncertain. The better agreement between TRBJ2-5 and the DNA end casts doubt on the J call. Germline V gene sequence: CDR1 SGHTA, CDR2 FQGNSA. The CDR3 loop spans 12 amino acids. The CDR3 nucleotides are TGTGCCAGCAGCTACTCTCAAGAGACCCAGTACTTC. Its protein is CASSYSQETQYF.

The V gene is TRBV7-4, the J gene TRBJ2-1, with 7 bases identical to TRBD1. V trimming: 0 bases; J trimming: 13 bases; junction bases outside the gene matches: 9. Per the germline V gene, CDR1 is SGHVT and CDR2 is SQSDAQ. This CDR3 comprises 14 residues. The CDR3 DNA reads TGTGCCAGCAGCTTAGCCGGGACAGACGAGACCCAGTTCTTC. Translating gives CASSLAGTDETQFF.

This clonotype was observed a handful of times. The rearrangement links TRBV3-1 to TRBJ2-7; 13 bases line up with TRBD2. The germline V gene encodes CDR1 LGHDT and CDR2 YNNKEL (reference sequence). V was clipped by 3 bases and J by 5 bases; unmatched bases: 4. The length of the CDR3 is 15 residues. The CDR3 loop reads CASSHSGTSGDEQYF. The CDR3 DNA reads TGTGCCAGCAGCCATTCCGGGACTAGCGGGGACGAGCAGTACTTC.

This clonotype has a count of ten or more. The genes are TRBV4-2 and TRBJ2-7; 10 bases are shared with TRBD1. Per germline, CDR1 LGHNA and CDR2 YNFKEQ. J lost 0 bases, V lost 3 bases, and 11 bases had no gene match. This CDR3 contains 18 residues. CDR3 in amino acids: CASSHTSGRTGGSYEQYF. The CDR3 DNA follows: TGTGCCAGCAGCCACACAAGCGGAAGGACAGGGGGCTCCTACGAGCAGTACTTC.

To note about this clonotype: Given a much more abundant clone one base away, this may be a read error. This chain connects TRBV7-9 to TRBJ2-5, with D uncertain. The DNA end is a closer match to TRBJ2-1, so the J assignment may be wrong. CDR3 size: 13 residues. The germline gives CDR1 SEHNR, CDR2 FQNEAQ (reference sequence). As DNA, the CDR3 is TGTGCCAGCAGCCACGGGCCTTTCTACGAGCAGTTCTTC. Amino acids: CASSHGPFYEQFF.

A remark on this clonotype: The CDR3 end shows no conserved phenylalanine or tryptophan, and so a read error is likely. The DNA is omitted, as the CDR3 cannot be located on it reliably, and the CDR3 follows TCRdb's listing. The chain couples TRBV12-3 or TRBV12-4 to TRBJ2-1; the listed D gene, TRBD2, was not tested against the DNA. The CDR3 is 15 amino acids long, termini counted. The CDR3 sequence: CASSFGASYGYTFGS.

The chain couples TRBV11-2 to TRBJ2-5; tentative D call: TRBD2 (7 bases). Germline V gene lookup returns CDR1 SGHAT and CDR2 FQNNGV. V lost 5 bases and J lost 4, with 20 bases in between. The CDR3 length is 16 residues. The CDR3 loop is CASSPGGAGRRETQYF. CDR3 DNA sequence: TGTGCCAGCAGCCCTGGGGGGGCGGGAAGGCGAGAGACCCAGTACTTC.

This clonotype has at least ten counts. The chain is built from TRBV7-3 and TRBJ2-1; no firm D call. Germline V gene data show CDR1 as SGHTA and CDR2 as FQGTGA. There are 13 residues in the CDR3. V was shortened by 1 base and J by 7 bases, with 8 bases between the two germline ends. CDR3 sequence (DNA): TGTGCCAGCAGCTTAAATTATGGGAATGAGCAGTTCTTC. Translation gives CASSLNYGNEQFF.

Regarding this clonotype: This sequence may be a read error, since a much larger clone differs from it by one base. The gene calls are TRBV28 and TRBJ2-5; D not certain. The DNA matches TRBJ2-1 better at its end, which makes the J call doubtful. The germline V gene has CDR1 MDHEN and CDR2 SYDVKM. The CDR3 is 15 amino acids. CDR3 nucleotide sequence: TGTGCCAGCAGAGGAGCCGAAGAAACCCCCTACGAGCAGTTCTTC. This gives the protein CASRGAEETPYEQFF.

The chain links TRBV6-8 to TRBJ1-5; D gene uncertain. CDR3 length equals 16 residues. V was clipped by 0 bases and J by 0 bases, with 9 bases between them. From germline, CDR1 is MNHGY and CDR2 SAAAGT. The CDR3 reads CASSYSEFNSNQPQHF. The DNA of the CDR3 is TGTGCCAGCAGTTACTCAGAGTTTAATAGCAATCAGCCCCAGCATTTT.

V gene TRBV30 combines with J gene TRBJ2-4; TRBD1 or TRBD2 may be the D gene (5 bases each). The CDR3 sequence is 14 residues long. Germline V gives CDR1 GTSNPN, CDR2 SVGIG (reference sequence). V shed 0 bases and J shed 6 bases, with 12 bases lying between them. CDR3 bases: TGTGCCTGGAGTGTAACAGGTGGGGGAAACATTCAGTACTTC. Translation: CAWSVTGGGNIQYF.

V usage is TRBV12-3 or TRBV12-4 and J usage is TRBJ2-6; D is ambiguous. The V gene lost 2 bases and the J gene lost 4 bases, with 9 bases spanning the gap. There are 15 residues in the CDR3. The CDR3 here is CASSLRGQGANVLTF. Written as DNA, the CDR3 is TGTGCCAGCAGTTTAAGAGGCCAGGGGGCCAACGTCCTGACTTTC.

The chain has TRBV28 and TRBJ2-3; 9 bases fit TRBD1. The J call could be wrong; TRBJ2-7 is a better fit for the DNA end. The CDR3 loop spans 15 amino acids. Germline V gene data show CDR1 as MDHEN and CDR2 as SYDVKM. The CDR3: CASWGTGTGMYEQYF. The CDR3 DNA follows: TGTGCCAGCTGGGGTACCGGGACAGGGATGTACGAGCAGTACTTC.

This clonotype was seen at least ten times. This chain links TRBV6-1 with TRBJ2-3; D is uncertain. The CDR3 length is 14 residues. V gave up 6 bases and J gave up 4 bases, with 14 bases separating them. Germline V gives CDR1 MNHNS, CDR2 SASEGT. The CDR3, as DNA: TGTGCCAGCAGACCCGCCGGCGCGGCAGATACGCAGTATTTT. Amino acids: CASRPAGAADTQYF.

In its sample, this clonotype was seen many times. Just one base apart from a much larger clone, this may be a read error. The CDR3 region has the DNA TGTGCCTTGGACAGGGGAGGGTATGAGCAGTACTTC. It codes for CALDRGGYEQYF. The V and J genes are TRBV7-9 and TRBJ2-3; 9 bases align to TRBD1. The DNA end favors TRBJ2-7, so the J call may be wrong. Germline CDR1 reads SEHNR; CDR2 reads FQNEAQ (reference sequence). The CDR3 spans 12 residues.

The chain joins TRBV6-2 or TRBV6-3 to TRBJ2-1, with a tentative D call TRBD1 (6 bases). From germline, CDR1 is MNHEY and CDR2 SVGEGT. Trimming left V 6 bases short and J 15 bases short, with 24 bases between. The CDR3 consists of 14 residues. The CDR3 DNA follows: TGTGCCAGCAGCCAAGACTTAGGGACACCTCACCGGTTCTTC. Translated, it gives CASSQDLGTPHRFF.

V and J are TRBV7-2 and TRBJ1-5, with D uncertain. The germline CDR1 and CDR2 sequences are SGHTA and FQGNSA. Trimming stripped 4 bases from V and 5 bases from J, with 9 bases between. The CDR3 extends over 13 amino acids. The CDR3 region has the DNA TGTGCCAGCAGCTCCCTTCCAGATCAGCCCCAGCATTTT. This codes for CASSSLPDQPQHF.